The clone carrying this TCR beta chain was found a few times. Per sample, no less than 5.5 micrograms of total RNA were extracted. Combining a sample-barcoded 5' primer with a J-beta primer mix, a second PCR ran for roughly 7 to 12 cycles. TCRdb used MiXCR to reprocess the 5' RACE reads, holding one entry per CDR3 protein. The repertoire holds approximately 600,000 distinct CDR3 sequences, with around 54% as singletons. V was cut by 1 base and J by 0 bases, with 9 bases left in between. The CDR3 is 15 residues long. Germline values: CDR1 SGHTA, CDR2 FQGNSA. This sample is drawn from a study of blood T cells in healthy people across ages.

The chain combines TRBV7-2 with TRBJ2-5, with unresolved D. The source material was blood. The sequence was collected from a man between 60 and 75 years old in good health. The chain's CDR3 is CASSLVGWDQETQYF. CDR3 DNA sequence: TGTGCCAGCAGCTTAGTTGGCTGGGACCAAGAGACCCAGTACTTC.